Presented here are 28 T cell receptor beta chains from one specimen sequenced in a study of memory CD4+ T cells and cytomegalovirus serostatus. The method was immunoSEQ multiplex PCR; TCRdb's version includes in-frame clones alone and lacks a portion of them. This sample has around 76,000 clones; approximately 78% occur once, and the top ten carry 2% to 3%. Single viable CD3+CD4+CD8-CD45RO+ cells were sorted as the memory CD4+ T cells. The sequenced sample was memory CD4+ T cells from blood. These receptors originate from an adult in good health and CMV-seropositive.

This sequence joins TRBV28 and TRBJ1-5; D uncertain. The V end lost 8 bases, the J end lost 1 base, and 12 bases lay between the germline ends. This CDR3 is built from 14 residues. The V gene's germline CDR1 is MDHEN and CDR2 SYDVKM. The CDR3 region is CASDPALSNQPQHF. CDR3 sequence (DNA): TGTGCCAGCGACCCCGCCTTAAGCAATCAGCCCCAGCATTTT.

This rearrangement joins TRBV6-6 to TRBJ2-3, with TRBD2 as a possible D gene (6 bases). This CDR3 is built from 15 residues. V lost 6 bases and J 2 bases, leaving 15 bases between the germline ends. The V gene's germline CDR1 is MNHNY and CDR2 SVGAGI (reference sequence). The CDR3 nucleotides are TGTGCCAGCAGCCCAGGCGGGGTTACCACAGATACGCAGTATTTT. This translates into CASSPGGVTTDTQYF.

In regard to this clone: The junction departs from the called germline gene at one end, perhaps through a read error. The V gene is TRBV6-1, the J gene TRBJ1-1; 7 nucleotides match TRBD1. CDR1 is MNHNS, CDR2 SASEGT, per germline. There are 14 residues in the CDR3. The DNA of the CDR3 is TGTGCCAGCAGCTTGACAGGGCCCAGCACTCAAGCTTTCTTT. It specifies CASSLTGPSTQAFF.

The rearrangement links TRBV19 to TRBJ1-2, with D tentatively TRBD1 (5 bases). The CDR3 length is 15 residues. Germline V gives CDR1 LNHDA, CDR2 SQIVND (reference sequence). Trimming took off 3 bases at V and 3 bases at J, with 14 bases between the two ends. The CDR3 is CASSIPAGTDYGYTF. The CDR3 bases are TGTGCCAGTAGTATCCCTGCAGGGACCGACTATGGCTACACCTTC. The variable domain in full, with the rest retrieved from reference TRBV19 and TRBJ1-2, is DGGITQSPKYLFRKEGQNVTLSCEQNLNHDAMYWYRQDPGQGLRLIYYSQIVNDFQKGDIAEGYSVSREKKESFPLTVTSAQKNPTAFYLCASSIPAGTDYGYTFGSGTRLTVV.

The chain links TRBV7-8 to TRBJ1-2; no firm D call. The CDR3 runs 14 residues. Germline-derived CDR1 and CDR2 are SGHVS and FQNEAQ. Trimming pared 1 base from V and 4 bases from J, leaving 10 bases between. CDR3 sequence: CASSLDEGTYGYTF. Written as DNA, the CDR3 is TGTGCCAGCAGCTTAGACGAGGGCACCTATGGCTACACCTTC.

The chain links TRBV6-1 to TRBJ2-1, with D unclear. V was shortened by 5 bases and J by 12 bases, with 11 bases between the two germline ends. The CDR3 has 11 amino acids. Looked up from germline, CDR1 is MNHNS and CDR2 is SASEGT. CDR3 protein: CASSFHDGQFF. In DNA, the CDR3 is TGTGCCAGCAGTTTCCATGATGGGCAGTTCTTC.

This clone showed up just once. The rearrangement links TRBV6-6 to TRBJ1-5, with 7 bases that match TRBD1. Trimming at V came to 5 bases and at J to 4 bases, leaving 8 bases not matched to a gene. The CDR3 loop spans 15 amino acids. Germline CDR1 is MNHNY and CDR2 is SVGAGI (reference sequence). This CDR3 is CASSPGQNFNQPQHF. The DNA for the CDR3 is TGTGCCAGCAGTCCGGGACAGAATTTTAATCAGCCCCAGCATTTT.

This chain connects TRBV5-1 to TRBJ1-3; D gene ambiguous. Germline assignment: CDR1 SGHRS and CDR2 YFSETQ. This CDR3 comprises 15 residues. V lost 3 bases and J 0 bases, leaving 10 bases between the germline ends. Here the CDR3 DNA reads TGCGCCAGCAGCTCCACGGGCAACTCTGGAAACACCATATATTTT. This encodes CASSSTGNSGNTIYF.

This chain uses TRBV29-1 with TRBJ1-1, with a tentative D call TRBD1 (5 bases). From germline, CDR1 is SQVTM and CDR2 ANQGSEA. Trimming took off 5 bases at V and 0 bases at J, with 10 bases between the two ends. The CDR3 runs to 13 residues. CDR3 in amino acids: CSVPDSLNTEAFF. The CDR3 region has the DNA TGCAGCGTTCCTGACAGTCTGAACACTGAAGCTTTCTTT. The variable domain in full, with the rest retrieved from reference TRBV29-1 and TRBJ1-1, is SAVISQKPSRDICQRGTSLTIQCQVDSQVTMMFWYRQQPGQSLTLIATANQGSEATYESGFVIDKFPISRPNLTFSTLTVSNMSPEDSSIYLCSVPDSLNTEAFFGQGTRLTVV.

The chain carries TRBV5-1 and TRBJ2-1, with D perhaps TRBD1 (6 bases). Germline CDR1 is SGHRS and CDR2 is YFSETQ. Trimming shortened V by 1 base and J by 7 bases, and 12 bases separated the two germline ends. The CDR3 extends over 14 amino acids. CDR3: CASSLNTGSNEQFF. The CDR3 DNA reads TGCGCCAGCAGCTTGAATACAGGGAGTAATGAGCAGTTCTTC.

The genes are TRBV2 and TRBJ1-5; 7 bases agree with TRBD1. The CDR3 is 15 residues long. In germline, CDR1 is SNHLY, CDR2 FYNNEI. V was clipped by 2 bases and J by 2 bases; unmatched bases: 3. CDR3 loop: CASSEQGGGNQPQHF. Here the CDR3 DNA reads TGTGCCAGCAGTGAACAGGGGGGTGGCAATCAGCCCCAGCATTTT.

The genes are TRBV4-2 and TRBJ2-2; D is unclear. V was cut by 4 bases and J by 2 bases, with 14 bases left in between. This CDR3 contains 16 residues. CDR1 and CDR2 (germline): LGHNA, YNFKEQ. The CDR3, as DNA: TGTGCCAGCAGCCCCCACACGAAGTCTAACACCGGGGAGCTGTTTTTT. Residues: CASSPHTKSNTGELFF.

In DNA, the CDR3 is TGCGCCAGCAGCCAAGAAGGCGGGGGGGGTTTGGGTGAGCAGTTCTTC. Its translation is CASSQEGGGGLGEQFF. The chain uses TRBV4-1 and TRBJ2-1; 9 nucleotides line up with TRBD2. The length of the CDR3 is 16 residues. The germline V gene encodes CDR1 MGHRA and CDR2 YSYEKL. V gave up 0 bases and J gave up 9 bases; unmatched junction bases: 9.

Only a few counts were recorded for this clone. The J gene is TRBJ2-5, the V gene TRBV5-6, with D possibly being TRBD2 (5 bases). The length of the CDR3 is 16 residues. Germline V gene sequence: CDR1 SGHDT, CDR2 YYEEEE. Deletions cut 0 bases from V and 5 bases from J, with 17 bases between. CDR3 bases: TGTGCCAGCAGCTTGGCCGGAAAGGGAGAAAAGGAGACCCAGTACTTC. Translation: CASSLAGKGEKETQYF. Drawing the rest from reference TRBV5-6 and TRBJ2-5, the complete variable domain is DAGVTQSPTHLIKTRGQQVTLRCSPKSGHDTVSWYQQALGQGPQFIFQYYEEEERQRGNFPDRFSGHQFPNYSSELNVNALLLGDSALYLCASSLAGKGEKETQYFGPGTRLLVL.

The J gene is TRBJ1-1, the V gene TRBV5-1; D is possibly TRBD1 (5 bases). Germline assignment: CDR1 SGHRS and CDR2 YFSETQ. This CDR3 is 12 amino acids long. The V end was cut by 2 bases, the J end by 8 bases, with 10 bases between. DNA for the CDR3: TGCGCCAGCAGCTTCCAGGGTAAAGAAGCTTTCTTT. It specifies CASSFQGKEAFF.

In its sample, this clone was seen once. The V gene is TRBV9, the J gene TRBJ2-5, with 7 bases identical to TRBD2. The junction had 10 bases not matched to a gene; V was cut back by 0 bases and J by 2 bases. CDR3 length: 17 residues. The germline V gene has CDR1 SGDLS and CDR2 YYNGEE. CDR3 nucleotide sequence: TGTGCCAGCAGCGTAGGCGCGAGCGGGGTTTCACAAGAGACCCAGTACTTC. Protein product: CASSVGASGVSQETQYF. The full variable domain, in which reference TRBV9 and TRBJ2-5 provide the parts outside the CDR3, is DSGVTQTPKHLITATGQRVTLRCSPRSGDLSVYWYQQSLDQGLQFLIQYYNGEERAKGNILERFSAQQFPDLHSELNLSSLELGDSALYFCASSVGASGVSQETQYFGPGTRLLVL.

This clone was counted between two and nine times. The chain has TRBV19 and TRBJ1-1, with D unresolved. Germline CDR1 and CDR2: LNHDA and SQIVND (reference sequence). This CDR3 has 10 residues. V was clipped by 9 bases and J by 12 bases, with 14 bases between them. CDR3 nucleotides: TGTGCCAGGCCAAGTAAACAAACTTTCTTT. This gives the protein CARPSKQTFF.

This chain uses TRBV6-5 with TRBJ1-2; unclear D gene. The V end was cut by 6 bases, the J end by 9 bases, with 17 bases between. The CDR3 is made up of 13 amino acids. Germline V lookup: CDR1 MNHEY, CDR2 SVGAGI. In nucleotides, the CDR3 is TGTGCCAGCAGGACGACGGCACCAAGGCGCTACACCTTC. It yields the protein CASRTTAPRRYTF.

This clone was seen a handful of times. The rearrangement uses TRBV15 and TRBJ2-2, with D perhaps TRBD2 (5 bases). V was clipped by 3 bases and J by 6 bases, with 17 bases between them. Per germline, CDR1 LNHNV and CDR2 YYDKDF (reference sequence). This CDR3 contains 16 residues. CDR3 sequence (DNA): TGTGCCACCAGCAGGGAACTAGATACGACGGCCGGGGAGCTGTTTTTT. Translating gives CATSRELDTTAGELFF.

This clone was seen just once. This chain links TRBV7-2 with TRBJ1-4; D not certain. V shed 5 bases and J shed 7 bases, with 20 bases lying between them. In germline, CDR1 is SGHTA, CDR2 FQGNSA. This CDR3 is built from 16 residues. The CDR3 protein is CASSPRQWPLGEKLFF. Written as DNA, the CDR3 is TGTGCCAGCAGCCCAAGGCAGTGGCCTTTAGGTGAAAAACTGTTTTTT.

The chain combines TRBV7-9 with TRBJ2-5, with 10 bases matching TRBD1. The germline V gene encodes CDR1 SEHNR and CDR2 FQNEAQ (reference sequence). Unmatched junction bases numbered 10, after V lost 4 bases and J lost 5 bases. The CDR3 contains 16 residues. The CDR3 DNA is TGTGCCAGCAGCTCAAGAGACAGGGGGCGGCGGGAGACCCAGTACTTC. This sequence encodes CASSSRDRGRRETQYF.

CDR3 region: CASSFGQGNTGELFF. The CDR3, as DNA: TGTGCCAGCAGCTTTGGACAGGGGAACACCGGGGAGCTGTTTTTT. The chain combines TRBV6-1 with TRBJ2-2; 8 nucleotides align to TRBD1. With 6 bases clipped from V and 1 base from J, the junction kept 4 bases outside the gene matches. The germline V gene encodes CDR1 MNHNS and CDR2 SASEGT. The length of the CDR3 is 15 residues.

This clone showed up just once. The chain has TRBV11-2 and TRBJ2-3; 10 bases agree with TRBD2. J was trimmed by 5 bases and V by 1 base; bases with no gene match: 3. Germline V gives CDR1 SGHAT, CDR2 FQNNGV. The CDR3 extends over 15 amino acids. CDR3 protein: CASSLGVAGGDTQYF. The CDR3 bases are TGTGCCAGCAGCTTAGGGGTAGCGGGGGGAGATACGCAGTATTTT.

The chain is built from TRBV30 and TRBJ1-1; D not certain. The V gene's germline CDR1 is GTSNPN and CDR2 SVGIG (reference sequence). The CDR3 is 13 amino acids. V was trimmed by 2 bases and J by 1 base, leaving 8 bases between them. The CDR3 region is CAWSLIANTEAFF. The CDR3 DNA follows: TGTGCCTGGAGTTTGATAGCGAACACTGAAGCTTTCTTT.

This chain joins TRBV29-1 and TRBJ1-1; D is unclear. This CDR3 spans 11 amino acids. V lost 7 bases and J lost 1, with 7 bases in between. CDR1 is SQVTM, CDR2 ANQGSEA, per germline. The CDR3 coding sequence is TGCAGCGGTACAGAGAACACTGAAGCTTTCTTT. Translation gives CSGTENTEAFF.

This clone occurred a few times. The genes are TRBV10-2 and TRBJ1-4; D is unclear. CDR3 length equals 15 residues. From germline, CDR1 is WSHSY and CDR2 SAAADI. V dropped 7 bases and J dropped 8 bases, with 20 bases sitting between them. The CDR3 loop reads CASMALRVLEEKLFF. The CDR3 region has the DNA TGCGCCAGCATGGCTCTTAGGGTTTTAGAAGAAAAACTGTTTTTT.

The chain employs TRBV7-2 and TRBJ2-7; D is possibly TRBD1 (6 bases). This CDR3 comprises 12 residues. Germline V gene lookup returns CDR1 SGHTA and CDR2 FQGNSA. The V end was cut by 6 bases, the J end by 5 bases, with 11 bases between. In nucleotides, the CDR3 is TGTGCCAGCAGGGCCACAGGGAACGAGCAGTACGTC. It codes for CASRATGNEQYV.

The chain joins TRBV15 to TRBJ1-2; D is unresolved. The CDR3 loop spans 13 amino acids. The germline CDR1 and CDR2 sequences are LNHNV and YYDKDF (reference sequence). Trimming left V 5 bases short and J 3 bases short, with 10 bases between. CDR3 bases: TGTGCCACCAGCCTCGCGAGGTACTATGGCTACACCTTC. This sequence encodes CATSLARYYGYTF.